A selection of T cell receptor beta chains follows, all from one sample in a study of cytomegalovirus exposure and HLA in healthy donors. Generated by immunoSEQ multiplex PCR, the TCRdb table keeps only in-frame clones and is missing some. The table includes some 130,000 clones, roughly 79% detected once. Material for sequencing was PBMCs. The origin of the receptors is a man younger than 30 in good health and CMV-seronegative. The CDR3 runs from the conserved cysteine through the conserved F or W. A D gene is named only where the DNA matches it firmly. A clone size is listed for some rows: how often the clone was seen (once, few, many), or a class if it is expanded.

abundance | d_gene | j_gene | v_gene | CDR3nt | CDR3aa
NA | TRBD1 | TRBJ2-1 | TRBV30 | TGTGCCTGGAGTGAGGGGAAGGGGGCTTACAATGAGCAGTTCTTC | CAWSEGKGAYNEQFF
NA | NA | TRBJ1-3 | TRBV7-9 | TGTGCCAGCAGCGTTATACAGGGAATGAGCTCTGGAAACACCATATATTTT | CASSVIQGMSSGNTIYF
NA | NA | TRBJ1-5 | TRBV7-2 | TGTGCCAGCAGCCCCCCGTTAGGGACACAGAATCAGCCCCAGCATTTT | CASSPPLGTQNQPQHF
NA | TRBD2 | TRBJ2-1 | TRBV6-5 | TGTGCCAGCTACAGCCCTAGCGGGAGCCCGTTCTTC | CASYSPSGSPFF
few | NA | TRBJ2-5 | TRBV6-1 | TGTGCCACGCCGAGACAGAACCAAGAGACCCAGTACTTC | CATPRQNQETQYF
NA | NA | TRBJ2-2 | TRBV11-1 | TGTGCCAGCAGCTTAGCGAAGGACAGCGCGAACACCGGGGAGCTGTTTTTT | CASSLAKDSANTGELFF
NA | NA | TRBJ1-3 | TRBV7-2 | TGTGCCAGCAGCTTAGTCAGGGACACCATATATTTT | CASSLVRDTIYF
NA | TRBD1 | TRBJ2-2 | TRBV5-1 | TGCGCCAGCAGCTTGGGGCAGGGGGTCACCGGGGAGCTGTTTTTT | CASSLGQGVTGELFF
NA | NA | TRBJ2-7 | TRBV18 | TGTGCCAGCTCCCCTTGGGAAAGTGCGGGGCGCTTAGCGAGCGAGCAGTACTTC | CASSPWESAGRLASEQYF
NA | NA | TRBJ2-5 | TRBV18 | TGTGCCAGCTCACGGGAGCGAAATGGGGAGACCCAGTACTTC | CASSRERNGETQYF
NA | NA | TRBJ1-4 | TRBV9 | TGTGCCAGCAGAAAGAATGGTTATAGTTCCACCCCAACTAATGAAAAACTGTTTTTT | CASRKNGYSSTPTNEKLFF
NA | NA | TRBJ1-5 | TRBV12-5 | TGTGCTAGTGGCCCCTCTCCGGGACAAAGTCGATATAGCAATCAGCCCCAGCATTTT | CASGPSPGQSRYSNQPQHF
NA | NA | TRBJ2-7 | TRBV25-1 | TGTGCCAGCAGCAGGGTCGGCTACGAGCAGTACTTC | CASSRVGYEQYF
NA | NA | TRBJ2-5 | TRBV5-1 | TGCGCCAGCAGCTTGGATCCCCTAGCGGAGACCCAGTACTTC | CASSLDPLAETQYF
few | NA | TRBJ1-2 | TRBV2 | TGTGCCAGCAGTGACAAGGCGGTCTATGGCTACACCTTC | CASSDKAVYGYTF
NA | NA | TRBJ1-2 | TRBV30 | TGTGCCTGGAGTACCGGACAGTTTTATGGCTACACCTTC | CAWSTGQFYGYTF
few | NA | TRBJ1-4 | TRBV12-5 | TGTGCTAGTGGTTTGGTAGTCAGGGGCTTCCATGAAAAACTGTTTTTT | CASGLVVRGFHEKLFF
NA | NA | TRBJ1-4 | TRBV7-9 | TGTGCCAGCAGCCGAACAGGGTACGAAAAACTGTTTTTT | CASSRTGYEKLFF
NA | NA | TRBJ1-3 | TRBV7-6 | TGTGCCAGCAGCTCCCGGAGGGGAGGATATGGAAACACCATATATTTT | CASSSRRGGYGNTIYF
NA | TRBD1 | TRBJ1-2 | TRBV7-2 | TGTGCCAGCAGCTCATGGACAGGGGGTTCTGGCGCTGGCTACACCTTC | CASSSWTGGSGAGYTF
NA | TRBD1 | TRBJ1-1 | TRBV15 | TGTGCCACCAGCTGGGGACAGGGGGCCCTAGGGGGCAACACTGAAGCTTTCTTT | CATSWGQGALGGNTEAFF
NA | NA | TRBJ1-2 | TRBV4-2 | TGTGCCAGCAGCCAACTAGCACCTACTAACTATGGCTACACCTTC | CASSQLAPTNYGYTF
few | TRBD1 | TRBJ1-3 | TRBV7-9 | TGTTCCAGCAGCTTACCGAAGGGGGCGAGCTCTGGAAACACCATATATTTT | CSSSLPKGASSGNTIYF
NA | TRBD1 | TRBJ1-4 | TRBV2 | TGTGCCAGCAGCCGATCTGAACAGGGGGGAGATGAAAAACTGTTTTTT | CASSRSEQGGDEKLFF
NA | NA | TRBJ1-3 | TRBV21-1 | TGTGCCAGCAGCAAAGGGGGGGTGGGGGACTCTGGAAACACCATATATTTT | CASSKGGVGDSGNTIYF
NA | NA | TRBJ1-4 | TRBV5-4 | TGTGCCAGCAGCTTGGCCGGGACACTCAATGAAAAACTGTTTTTT | CASSLAGTLNEKLFF
NA | TRBD1 | TRBJ2-7 | TRBV27 | TGTGCCAGCAGCGGACAGGGGTTTTACGAGCAGTACTTC | CASSGQGFYEQYF
once | TRBD1 | TRBJ1-2 | TRBV30 | TGTGCCTGGATTAGGGGGACAGGGGACTATGGCTACACCTTC | CAWIRGTGDYGYTF
NA | TRBD1 | TRBJ2-2 | TRBV5-1 | TGCGCCAGCAGCTTCCTGACAGGGGAGGCCGGGGAGCTGTTTTTT | CASSFLTGEAGELFF
NA | NA | TRBJ1-1 | TRBV7-3 | TGTGCCAGCAGCTTTTCAAGTGTAGGCGGCAAGATGAGTACTGAAGCTTTCTTT | CASSFSSVGGKMSTEAFF
few | NA | TRBJ2-2 | TRBV5-4 | TGTGCCAGCAGCTTGGCCTACACCGGGGAGCTGTTTTTT | CASSLAYTGELFF
few | NA | TRBJ1-1 | TRBV6-5 | TGTGCCAGCAGTACCGGCGGAACTGAAGCTTTCTTT | CASSTGGTEAFF
NA | TRBD1 | TRBJ1-1 | TRBV19 | TGTGCCAGTAGTATCCGACAGGGGGACACTGAAGCTTTCTTT | CASSIRQGDTEAFF
NA | TRBD1 | TRBJ1-4 | TRBV5-4 | TGTGCCAGCACCAAACCCCGAGGGGGCGTAAGGGATGAAAAACTGTTTTTT | CASTKPRGGVRDEKLFF
NA | NA | TRBJ2-3 | TRBV7-2 | TGTGCCAGCAGCTTAGATCCAGGCACAGATACGCAGTATTTT | CASSLDPGTDTQYF
NA | TRBD1 | TRBJ1-5 | TRBV7-2 | TGTGCCAGCAGCCAAACCGGGACAGGGGGAGGCCAGCCCCAGCATTTT | CASSQTGTGGGQPQHF
NA | TRBD2 | TRBJ2-7 | TRBV7-9 | TGTGCCAGCAGCTTGGGAGGGAACACCTACGAGCAGTACTTC | CASSLGGNTYEQYF
NA | TRBD1 | TRBJ1-4 | TRBV19 | TGTGCCAGTAGTTTCAGGGGGAGTTTGGGGGAAAAACTGTTTTTT | CASSFRGSLGEKLFF
few | NA | TRBJ2-2 | TRBV6-5 | TGTGCCAGCAGGGGCAGGGAGGATGCCGGGGAGCTGTTTTTT | CASRGREDAGELFF
NA | NA | TRBJ1-1 | TRBV18 | TGTGCCAGCTCACCAGCGGTTTTGGAGAACACTGAAGCTTTCTTT | CASSPAVLENTEAFF
few | TRBD1 | TRBJ1-2 | TRBV5-1 | TGCGCCAGCAGCTTACAGGGGCACGGCTATGGCTACACCTTC | CASSLQGHGYGYTF
NA | NA | TRBJ1-1 | TRBV9 | TGTGCCAGCAGCGTAGGGGGCGCGAACACTGAAGCTTTCTTT | CASSVGGANTEAFF
NA | TRBD1 | TRBJ1-2 | TRBV27 | TGTGCCAGCCTTGGACAGGGTAGGGACTATGGCTACACCTTC | CASLGQGRDYGYTF
NA | NA | TRBJ1-2 | TRBV4-2 | TGTGCCAGCAGCCAGTCGAATTCCGGGGACTATGGCTACACCTTC | CASSQSNSGDYGYTF
NA | NA | TRBJ1-6 | TRBV6-1 | TGTGCCAGCAGCGATAGCTCCTATAATTCACCCTTCCACTTT | CASSDSSYNSPFHF
NA | TRBD1 | TRBJ2-5 | TRBV27 | TGTGCCAGCAGTTATCGACAGGGTAGAATCGAGACCCAGTACTTC | CASSYRQGRIETQYF
NA | TRBD1 | TRBJ2-7 | TRBV5-4 | TGTGCCAGCAGCGTGGACAGGGGGGTGGGCGAGCAGTACTTC | CASSVDRGVGEQYF
NA | NA | TRBJ2-1 | TRBV5-1 | TGCGCCAGCAGCTCGGCTGCAGGTCCCCCCAATGAGCAGTTCTTC | CASSSAAGPPNEQFF
NA | TRBD1 | TRBJ1-1 | TRBV18 | TGTGCCAGCTCACCATATATCGGGACAGGGGGGAACACTGAAGCTTTCTTT | CASSPYIGTGGNTEAFF
NA | NA | TRBJ2-2 | TRBV5-5 | TGTGCCAGCAGCTTTTCCCACGGAGGCACCGGGGAGCTGTTTTTT | CASSFSHGGTGELFF
few | NA | TRBJ1-2 | TRBV4-2 | TGTGCCAGCAGCCACAACGGGGATTATGGCTACACCTTC | CASSHNGDYGYTF
NA | NA | TRBJ1-3 | TRBV19 | TGTGCCAGTAGTTTCCCTGGAGGGATCTCTGGAAACACCATATATTTT | CASSFPGGISGNTIYF
NA | TRBD1 | TRBJ1-3 | TRBV7-2 | TGTGCCAGCAGGCCGGACAGGGTCGGAAACACCATATATTTT | CASRPDRVGNTIYF
few | TRBD1 | TRBJ2-3 | TRBV6-1 | TGTGCCAGCAGCAACCGGGACAGGGCGACAGATACGCAGTATTTT | CASSNRDRATDTQYF
NA | TRBD1 | TRBJ1-1 | TRBV5-1 | TGCGCCAGCAGCTGGACAGGCATGGCCACTGAAGCTTTCTTT | CASSWTGMATEAFF